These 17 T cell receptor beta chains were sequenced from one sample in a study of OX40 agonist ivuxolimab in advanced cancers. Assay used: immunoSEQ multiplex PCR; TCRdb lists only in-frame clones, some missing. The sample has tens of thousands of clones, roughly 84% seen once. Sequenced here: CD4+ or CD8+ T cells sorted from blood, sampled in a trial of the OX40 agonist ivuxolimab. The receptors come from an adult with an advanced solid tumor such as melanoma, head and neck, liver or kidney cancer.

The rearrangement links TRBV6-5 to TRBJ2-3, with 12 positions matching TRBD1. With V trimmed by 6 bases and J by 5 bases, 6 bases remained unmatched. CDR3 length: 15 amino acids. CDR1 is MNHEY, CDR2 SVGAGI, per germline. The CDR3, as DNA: TGTGCCAGCAGGGCGGGACAGGGGGCGGGAGATACGCAGTATTTT. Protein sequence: CASRAGQGAGDTQYF.

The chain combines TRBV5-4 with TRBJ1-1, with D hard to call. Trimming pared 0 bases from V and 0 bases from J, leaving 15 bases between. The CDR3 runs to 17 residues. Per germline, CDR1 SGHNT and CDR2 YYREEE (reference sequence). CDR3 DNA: TGTGCCAGCAGCTTGGATCGTCTGTGGGTCATGAACACTGAAGCTTTCTTT. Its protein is CASSLDRLWVMNTEAFF.

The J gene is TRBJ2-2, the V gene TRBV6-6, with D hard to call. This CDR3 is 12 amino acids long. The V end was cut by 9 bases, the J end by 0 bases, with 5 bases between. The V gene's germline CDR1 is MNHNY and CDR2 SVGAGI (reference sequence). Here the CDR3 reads CASVPNTGELFF. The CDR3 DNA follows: TGTGCCAGTGTCCCGAACACCGGGGAGCTGTTTTTT.

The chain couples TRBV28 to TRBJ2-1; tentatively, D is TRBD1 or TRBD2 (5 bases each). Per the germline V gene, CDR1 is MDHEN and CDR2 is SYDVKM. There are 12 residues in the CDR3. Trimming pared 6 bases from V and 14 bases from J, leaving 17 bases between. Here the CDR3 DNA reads TGTGCCAGCAGGCGAGGGACCCTTCAGGAGTTCTTC. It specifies CASRRGTLQEFF.

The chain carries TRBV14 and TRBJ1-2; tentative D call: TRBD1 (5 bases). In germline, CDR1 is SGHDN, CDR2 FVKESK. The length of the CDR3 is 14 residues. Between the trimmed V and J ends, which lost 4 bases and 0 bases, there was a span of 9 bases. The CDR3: CASSLDSPNYGYTF. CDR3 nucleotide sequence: TGTGCCAGCAGCCTTGACAGTCCTAACTATGGCTACACCTTC.

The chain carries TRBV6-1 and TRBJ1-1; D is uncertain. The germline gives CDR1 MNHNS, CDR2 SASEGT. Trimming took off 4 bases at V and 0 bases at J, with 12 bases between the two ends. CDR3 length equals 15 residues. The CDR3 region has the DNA TGTGCCAGCAGTGCTATAGTTACCTTGAACACTGAAGCTTTCTTT. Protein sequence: CASSAIVTLNTEAFF.

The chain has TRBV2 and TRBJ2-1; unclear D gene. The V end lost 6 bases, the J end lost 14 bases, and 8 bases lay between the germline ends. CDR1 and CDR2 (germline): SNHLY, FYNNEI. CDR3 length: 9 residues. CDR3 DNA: TGTGCCAGCAGCGCCCCAAAGTTCTTC. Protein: CASSAPKFF.

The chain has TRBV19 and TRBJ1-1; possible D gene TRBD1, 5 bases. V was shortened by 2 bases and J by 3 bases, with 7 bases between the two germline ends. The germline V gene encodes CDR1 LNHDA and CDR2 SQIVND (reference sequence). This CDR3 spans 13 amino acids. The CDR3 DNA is TGTGCCAGTAGTATACGGGGGGACACTGAAGCTTTCTTT. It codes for CASSIRGDTEAFF.

CDR3 sequence reads: CASSSPGGGRTEAFF. The CDR3 DNA is TGTGCCAGTAGTTCCCCCGGAGGGGGTCGGACTGAAGCTTTCTTT. This rearrangement joins TRBV19 to TRBJ1-1, with D possibly matching TRBD1 (6 bases). The germline V and J ends were trimmed by 5 bases and 5 bases, with 18 bases remaining between them. Germline loops: CDR1 LNHDA, CDR2 SQIVND (reference sequence). The CDR3 consists of 15 residues.

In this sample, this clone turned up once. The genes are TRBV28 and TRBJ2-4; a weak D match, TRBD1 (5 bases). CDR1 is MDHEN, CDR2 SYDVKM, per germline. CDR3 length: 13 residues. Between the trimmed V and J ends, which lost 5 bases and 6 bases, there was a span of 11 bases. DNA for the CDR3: TGTGCCAGCAGTAAGACAGTGATAAACATTCAGTACTTC. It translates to CASSKTVINIQYF.

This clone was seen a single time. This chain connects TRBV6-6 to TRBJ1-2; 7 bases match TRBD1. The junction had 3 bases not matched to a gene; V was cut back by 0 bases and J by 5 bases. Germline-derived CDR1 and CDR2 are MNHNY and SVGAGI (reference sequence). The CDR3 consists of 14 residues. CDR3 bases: TGTGCCAGCAGTTACTCAGGGACAGCTTATGGCTACACCTTC. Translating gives CASSYSGTAYGYTF.

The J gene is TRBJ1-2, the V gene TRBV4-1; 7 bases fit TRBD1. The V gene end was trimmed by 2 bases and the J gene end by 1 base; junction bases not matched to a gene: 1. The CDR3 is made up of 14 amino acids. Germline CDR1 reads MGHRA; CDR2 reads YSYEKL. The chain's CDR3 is CASSQRQGNYGYTF. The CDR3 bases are TGCGCCAGCAGCCAAAGACAGGGTAACTATGGCTACACCTTC.

The CDR3 is CASSLVWNTGELFF. The CDR3 DNA sequence: TGTGCCAGCAGCTTAGTATGGAACACCGGGGAGCTGTTTTTT. This chain joins TRBV11-2 and TRBJ2-2, with D unresolved. The CDR3 contains 14 residues. The V gene's germline CDR1 is SGHAT and CDR2 FQNNGV. The germline V and J ends were trimmed by 1 base and 1 base, with 4 bases remaining between them.

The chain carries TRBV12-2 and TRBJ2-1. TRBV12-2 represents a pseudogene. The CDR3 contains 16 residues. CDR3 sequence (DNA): TGTGCAAGTCGCCTCTTGAAGGGCGGATCCTACAATGAGCAGTTCTTC. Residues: CASRLLKGGSYNEQFF.

CDR3 nucleotide sequence: TGTGCCAGCAGGCTGACAGGGGGCGTCTATGGCTACACCTTC. This translates into CASRLTGGVYGYTF. The J gene is TRBJ1-2, the V gene TRBV6-1; TRBD1 agrees at 10 bases. Germline trimming cut 6 bases from V and 4 bases from J; bases unmatched to any gene: 5. The V gene's germline CDR1 is MNHNS and CDR2 SASEGT. This CDR3 is built from 14 residues.

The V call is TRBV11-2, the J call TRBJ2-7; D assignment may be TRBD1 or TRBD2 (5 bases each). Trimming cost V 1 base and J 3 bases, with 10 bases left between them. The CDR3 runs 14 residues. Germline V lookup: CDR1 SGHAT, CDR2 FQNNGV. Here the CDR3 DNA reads TGTGCCAGCAGCTTAGCGGGACGGGGCTACGAGCAGTACTTC. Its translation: CASSLAGRGYEQYF.

The chain's CDR3 is CASSLADGTGFSYTF. CDR3 bases: TGTGCCAGCAGCTTAGCTGACGGGACAGGGTTTAGCTACACCTTC. J is TRBJ1-2 and V is TRBV7-9, with 9 bases fitting TRBD1. CDR1 SEHNR and CDR2 FQNEAQ come from the germline V gene (reference sequence). With 0 bases clipped from V and 9 bases from J, the junction kept 8 bases outside the gene matches. This CDR3 has 15 residues.